This TCR beta chain stems from a study of cytomegalovirus exposure and HLA in healthy donors. Findings and limits, study-wide: Follow-up analysis later connected one missense variant in DCLRE1C with trimming of TCR beta V- and J-genes. In a later analysis, at a false discovery rate of 0.05, over 15,000 TCR beta sequences were associated with HLA alleles.

In germline, CDR1 is LGHNA, CDR2 YSLEER. V lost 2 bases and J lost 7; bases outside the gene matches: 6. There are 15 residues in the CDR3. With regard to this clone: The antigen is undetermined.

PCR primers comprised 60 Vbeta and 13 Jbeta primers. Per the authors' pipeline: About 10 million of roughly 81 million unique TCR beta chains were shared, per a later count. TCRdb's table, derived via immunoSEQ multiplex PCR, lists solely in-frame clones and lacks some. Clone size and V and J calls were adopted from that table, with D and trimming inferred from the DNA. Seen here are some 150,000 clones, 75% to 90% observed once, and the top ten hold under 3.5%. Sequenced material: PBMCs. The genes are TRBV4-3 and TRBJ2-2, with 8 bases that match TRBD2. The clonotype was recovered from a woman aged 25 to 45 in good health and CMV-seronegative. This CDR3 reads CASSQRGGHIGELFF. CDR3 in DNA: TGCGCCAGCAGCCAACGCGGGGGGCACATCGGGGAGCTGTTTTTT.